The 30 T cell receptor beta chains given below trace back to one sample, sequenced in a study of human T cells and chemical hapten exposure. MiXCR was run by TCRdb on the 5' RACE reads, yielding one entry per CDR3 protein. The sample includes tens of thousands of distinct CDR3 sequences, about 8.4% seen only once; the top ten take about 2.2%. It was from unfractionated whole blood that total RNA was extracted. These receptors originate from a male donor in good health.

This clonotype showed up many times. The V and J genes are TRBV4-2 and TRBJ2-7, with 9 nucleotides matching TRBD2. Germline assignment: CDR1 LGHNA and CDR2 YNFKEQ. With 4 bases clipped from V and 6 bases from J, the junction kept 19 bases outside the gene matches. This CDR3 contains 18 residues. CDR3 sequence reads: CASSREGLAVVASSEQYF. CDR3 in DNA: TGTGCCAGCAGCCGCGAGGGACTAGCTGTAGTCGCTTCGTCCGAGCAGTACTTC.

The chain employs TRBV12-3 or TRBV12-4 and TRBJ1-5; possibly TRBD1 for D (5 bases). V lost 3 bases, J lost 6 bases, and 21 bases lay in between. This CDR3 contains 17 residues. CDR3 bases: TGTGCCAGCAGTTTCCTCCTAGGGGCTGCTATCTGTCAGCCCCAGCATTTT. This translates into CASSFLLGAAICQPQHF.

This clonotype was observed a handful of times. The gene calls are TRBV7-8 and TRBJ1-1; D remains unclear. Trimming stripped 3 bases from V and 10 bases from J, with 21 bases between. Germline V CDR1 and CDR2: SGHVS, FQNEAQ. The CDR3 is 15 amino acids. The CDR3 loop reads CASSFERKGRPSAFF. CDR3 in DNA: TGTGCCAGCAGCTTCGAACGGAAGGGCAGGCCATCAGCTTTCTTT.

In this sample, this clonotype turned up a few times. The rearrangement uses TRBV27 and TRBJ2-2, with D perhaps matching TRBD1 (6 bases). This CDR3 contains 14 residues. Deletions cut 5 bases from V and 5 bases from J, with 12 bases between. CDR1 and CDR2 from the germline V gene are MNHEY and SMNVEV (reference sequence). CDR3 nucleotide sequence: TGTGCCAGCAGTACGGGACAAGATACCGGGGAGCTGTTTTTT. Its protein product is CASSTGQDTGELFF.

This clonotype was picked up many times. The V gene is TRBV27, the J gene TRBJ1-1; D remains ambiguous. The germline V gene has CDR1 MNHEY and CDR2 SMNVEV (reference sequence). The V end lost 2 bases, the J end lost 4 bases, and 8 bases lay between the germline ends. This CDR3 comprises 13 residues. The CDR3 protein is CASSLVLGTEAFF. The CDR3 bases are TGTGCCAGCAGTTTAGTCCTTGGCACTGAAGCTTTCTTT.

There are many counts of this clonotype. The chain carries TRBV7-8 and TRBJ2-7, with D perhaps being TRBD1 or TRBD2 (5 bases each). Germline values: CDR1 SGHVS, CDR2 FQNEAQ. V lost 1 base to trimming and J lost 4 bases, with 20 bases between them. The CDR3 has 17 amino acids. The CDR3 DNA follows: TGTGCCAGCAGCTTAGGGGCCCAGGGATTAGCGCCTTACGAGCAGTACTTC. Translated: CASSLGAQGLAPYEQYF.

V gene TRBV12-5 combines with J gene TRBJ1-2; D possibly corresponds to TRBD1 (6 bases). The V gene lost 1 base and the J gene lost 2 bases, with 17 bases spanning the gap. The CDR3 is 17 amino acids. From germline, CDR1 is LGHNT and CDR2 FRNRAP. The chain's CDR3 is CASGLGTWTVPNYGYTF. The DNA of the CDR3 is TGTGCTAGTGGTTTGGGGACCTGGACAGTTCCGAACTATGGCTACACCTTC.

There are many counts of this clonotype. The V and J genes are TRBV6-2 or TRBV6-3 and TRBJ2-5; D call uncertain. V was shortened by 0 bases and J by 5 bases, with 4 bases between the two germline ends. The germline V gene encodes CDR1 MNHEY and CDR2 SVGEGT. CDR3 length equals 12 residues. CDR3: CASSYSRETQYF. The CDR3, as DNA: TGTGCCAGCAGTTACTCGAGGGAGACCCAGTACTTC.

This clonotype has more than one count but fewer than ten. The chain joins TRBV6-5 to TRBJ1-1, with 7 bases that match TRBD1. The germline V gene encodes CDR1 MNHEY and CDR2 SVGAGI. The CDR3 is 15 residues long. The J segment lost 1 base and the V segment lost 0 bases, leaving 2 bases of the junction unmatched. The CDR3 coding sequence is TGTGCCAGCAGTTACTCGTCAGGGGGGAACACTGAAGCTTTCTTT. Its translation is CASSYSSGGNTEAFF.

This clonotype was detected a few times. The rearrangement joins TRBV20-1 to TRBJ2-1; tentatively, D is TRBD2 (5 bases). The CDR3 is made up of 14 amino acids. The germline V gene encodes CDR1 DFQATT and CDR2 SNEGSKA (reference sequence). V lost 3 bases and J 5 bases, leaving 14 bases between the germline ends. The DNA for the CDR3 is TGCAGTGCTAGTAAGTGGGAGAGGAACAATGAGCAGTTCTTC. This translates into CSASKWERNNEQFF.

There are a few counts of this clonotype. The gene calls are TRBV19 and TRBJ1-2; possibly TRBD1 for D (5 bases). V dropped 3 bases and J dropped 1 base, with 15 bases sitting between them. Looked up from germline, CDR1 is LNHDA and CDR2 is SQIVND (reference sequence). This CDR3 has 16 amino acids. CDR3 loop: CASSILTATNNYGYTF. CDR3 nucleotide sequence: TGTGCCAGTAGTATCCTGACAGCGACCAATAACTATGGCTACACCTTC.

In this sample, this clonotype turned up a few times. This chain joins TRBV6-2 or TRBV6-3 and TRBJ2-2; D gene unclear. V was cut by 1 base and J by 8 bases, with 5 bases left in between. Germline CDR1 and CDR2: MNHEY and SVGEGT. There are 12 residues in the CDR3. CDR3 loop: CASSYYGGELFF. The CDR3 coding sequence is TGTGCCAGCAGTTACTACGGGGGGGAGCTGTTTTTT.

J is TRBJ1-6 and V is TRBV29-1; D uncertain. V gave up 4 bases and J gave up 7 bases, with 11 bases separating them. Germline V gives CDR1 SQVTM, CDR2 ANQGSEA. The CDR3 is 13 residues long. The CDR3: CSVGETGNSPLHF. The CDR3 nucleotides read TGCAGCGTTGGGGAGACGGGGAATTCACCCCTCCACTTT.

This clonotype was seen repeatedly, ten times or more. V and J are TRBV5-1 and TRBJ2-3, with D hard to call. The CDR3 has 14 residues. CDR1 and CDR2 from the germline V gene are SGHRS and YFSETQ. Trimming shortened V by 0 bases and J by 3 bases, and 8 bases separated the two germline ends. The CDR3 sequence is CASSLDQVTDTQYF. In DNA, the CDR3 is TGCGCCAGCAGCTTGGACCAGGTAACAGATACGCAGTATTTT.

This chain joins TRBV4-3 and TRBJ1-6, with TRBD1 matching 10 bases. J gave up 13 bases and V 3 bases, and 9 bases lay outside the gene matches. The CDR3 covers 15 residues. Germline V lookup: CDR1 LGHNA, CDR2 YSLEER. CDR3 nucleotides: TGCGCCAGCAGCCAGCACCGGGACAGGGGTTCTCCCCTCCACTTT. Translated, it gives CASSQHRDRGSPLHF.

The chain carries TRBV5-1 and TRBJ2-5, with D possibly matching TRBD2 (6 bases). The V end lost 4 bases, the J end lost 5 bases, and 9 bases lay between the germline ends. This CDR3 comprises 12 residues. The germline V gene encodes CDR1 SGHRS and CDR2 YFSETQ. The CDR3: CASSGAGETQYF. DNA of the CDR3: TGCGCCAGCAGCGGGGCGGGGGAGACCCAGTACTTC.

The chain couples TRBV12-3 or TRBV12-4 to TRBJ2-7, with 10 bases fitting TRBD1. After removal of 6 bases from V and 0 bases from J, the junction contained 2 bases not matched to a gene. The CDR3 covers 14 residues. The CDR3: CASRWTGGSYEQYF. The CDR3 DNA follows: TGTGCCAGCAGATGGACAGGGGGCTCCTACGAGCAGTACTTC.

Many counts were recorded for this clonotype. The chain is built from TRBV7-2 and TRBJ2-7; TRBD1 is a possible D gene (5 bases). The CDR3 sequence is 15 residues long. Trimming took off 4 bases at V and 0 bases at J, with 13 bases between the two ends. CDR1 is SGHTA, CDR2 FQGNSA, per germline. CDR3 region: CASSWPFTGSYEQYF. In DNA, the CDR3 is TGTGCCAGCAGCTGGCCGTTCACAGGCTCCTACGAGCAGTACTTC.

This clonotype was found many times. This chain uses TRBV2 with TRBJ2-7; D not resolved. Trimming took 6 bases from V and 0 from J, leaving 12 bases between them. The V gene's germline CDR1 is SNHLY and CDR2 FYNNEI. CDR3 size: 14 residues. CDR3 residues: CASREDVPSYEQYF. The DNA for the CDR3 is TGTGCCAGCAGAGAGGACGTCCCCTCCTACGAGCAGTACTTC.

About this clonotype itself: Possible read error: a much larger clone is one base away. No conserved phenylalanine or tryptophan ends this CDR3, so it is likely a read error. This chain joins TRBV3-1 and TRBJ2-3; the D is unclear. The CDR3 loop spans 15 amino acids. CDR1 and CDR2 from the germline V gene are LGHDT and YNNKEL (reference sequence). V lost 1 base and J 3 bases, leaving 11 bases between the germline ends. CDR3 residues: CASSQGTWGTDTQYL. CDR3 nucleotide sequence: TGTGCCAGCAGCCAAGGGACGTGGGGAACAGATACGCAGTATCTT.

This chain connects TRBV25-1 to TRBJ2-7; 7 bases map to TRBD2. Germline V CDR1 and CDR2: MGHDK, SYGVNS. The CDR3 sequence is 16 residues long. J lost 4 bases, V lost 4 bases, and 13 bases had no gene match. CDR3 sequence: CASSGTGRGSGYEQYF. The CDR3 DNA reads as TGTGCCAGCAGTGGTACGGGGCGGGGGTCGGGATACGAGCAGTACTTC.

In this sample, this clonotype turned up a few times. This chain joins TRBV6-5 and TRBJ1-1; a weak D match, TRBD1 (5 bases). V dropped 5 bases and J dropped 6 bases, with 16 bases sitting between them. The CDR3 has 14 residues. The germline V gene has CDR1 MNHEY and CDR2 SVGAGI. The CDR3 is CASSAGQGWAEAFF. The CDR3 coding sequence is TGTGCCAGCAGTGCGGGTCAGGGATGGGCTGAAGCTTTCTTT.

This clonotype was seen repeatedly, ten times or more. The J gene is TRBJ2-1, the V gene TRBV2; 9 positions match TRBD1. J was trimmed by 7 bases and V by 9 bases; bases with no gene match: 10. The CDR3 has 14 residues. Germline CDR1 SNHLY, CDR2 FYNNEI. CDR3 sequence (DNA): TGTGCCAGAGACAAGGGACAGGGTGGTAATGAGCAGTTCTTC. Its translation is CARDKGQGGNEQFF. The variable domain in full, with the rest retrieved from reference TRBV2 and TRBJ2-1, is EPEVTQTPSHQVTQMGQEVILRCVPISNHLYFYWYRQILGQKVEFLVSFYNNEISEKSEIFDDQFSVERPDGSNFTLKIRSTKLEDSAMYFCARDKGQGGNEQFFGPGTRLTVL.

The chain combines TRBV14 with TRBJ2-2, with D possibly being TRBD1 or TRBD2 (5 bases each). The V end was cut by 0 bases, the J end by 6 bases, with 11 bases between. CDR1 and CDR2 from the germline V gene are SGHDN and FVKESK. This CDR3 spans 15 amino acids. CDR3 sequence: CASSQEGKGPGELFF. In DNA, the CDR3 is TGTGCCAGCAGCCAAGAAGGGAAGGGACCCGGGGAGCTGTTTTTT.

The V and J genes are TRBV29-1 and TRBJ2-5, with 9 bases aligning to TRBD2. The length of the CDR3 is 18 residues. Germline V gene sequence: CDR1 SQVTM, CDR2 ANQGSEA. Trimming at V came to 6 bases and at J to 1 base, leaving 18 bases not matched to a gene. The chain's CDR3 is CSVYPGGAGGQIQETQYF. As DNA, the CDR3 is TGCAGCGTATACCCCGGAGGAGCGGGAGGTCAGATCCAAGAGACCCAGTACTTC.

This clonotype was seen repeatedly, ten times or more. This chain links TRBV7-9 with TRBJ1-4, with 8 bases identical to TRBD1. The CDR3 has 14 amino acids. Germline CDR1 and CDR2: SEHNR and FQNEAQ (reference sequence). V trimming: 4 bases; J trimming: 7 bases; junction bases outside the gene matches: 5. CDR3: CASSSGQGVEKLFF. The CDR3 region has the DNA TGTGCCAGCAGCTCCGGACAGGGAGTTGAAAAACTGTTTTTT.

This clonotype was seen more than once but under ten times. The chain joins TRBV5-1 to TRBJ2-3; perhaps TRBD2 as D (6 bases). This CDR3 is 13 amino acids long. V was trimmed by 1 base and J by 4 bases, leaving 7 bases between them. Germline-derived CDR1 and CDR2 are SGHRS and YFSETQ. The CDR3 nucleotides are TGCGCCAGCAGCTTGATAGCGGCAGATACGCAGTATTTT. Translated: CASSLIAADTQYF.

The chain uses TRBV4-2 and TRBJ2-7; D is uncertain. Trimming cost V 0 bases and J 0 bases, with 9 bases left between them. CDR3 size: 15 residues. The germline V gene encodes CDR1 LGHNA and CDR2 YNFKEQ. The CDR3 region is CASSQDQGSSYEQYF. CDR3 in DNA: TGTGCCAGCAGCCAAGATCAAGGCAGCTCCTACGAGCAGTACTTC.

The CDR3 nucleotides read TGCAGCGCCATGTACGCCCAGGCACCGACGGAGACCCAGTACTTC. It yields the protein CSAMYAQAPTETQYF. V is TRBV29-1 and J is TRBJ2-5; no definite D call. V dropped 7 bases and J dropped 5 bases, with 23 bases sitting between them. The germline CDR1 and CDR2 sequences are SQVTM and ANQGSEA. This CDR3 is built from 15 residues.

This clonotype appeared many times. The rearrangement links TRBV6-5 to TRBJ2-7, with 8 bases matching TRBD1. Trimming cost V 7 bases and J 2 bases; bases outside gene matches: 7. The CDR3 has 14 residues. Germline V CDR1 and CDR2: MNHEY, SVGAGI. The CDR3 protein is CASKRTGRPYEQYF. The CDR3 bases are TGTGCCAGCAAACGGACAGGGAGGCCCTACGAGCAGTACTTC.